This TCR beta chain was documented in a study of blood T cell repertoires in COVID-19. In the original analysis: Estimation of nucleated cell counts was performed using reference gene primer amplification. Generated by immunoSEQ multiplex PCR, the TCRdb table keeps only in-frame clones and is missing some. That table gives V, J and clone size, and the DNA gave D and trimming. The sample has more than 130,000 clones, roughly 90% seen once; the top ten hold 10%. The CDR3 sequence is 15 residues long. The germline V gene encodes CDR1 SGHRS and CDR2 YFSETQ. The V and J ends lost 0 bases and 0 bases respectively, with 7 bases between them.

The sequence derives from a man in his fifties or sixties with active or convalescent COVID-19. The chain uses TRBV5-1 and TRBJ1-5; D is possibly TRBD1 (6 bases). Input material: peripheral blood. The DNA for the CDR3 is TGCGCCAGCAGCTTGGCAGGGGTTAGCAATCAGCCCCAGCATTTT. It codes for CASSLAGVSNQPQHF.